This TCR beta chain was recovered during a study of beta chain features in type 1 diabetes. General study points: Patients' naive, central memory and Treg TCRB repertoires seemed closer to one another than those of healthy donors. All four CD4+ subsets from Type 1 diabetes patients carried moderately but significantly shorter TCRB CDR3s.

Deletions cut 5 bases from V and 1 base from J, with 1 base between. This CDR3 comprises 11 residues. CDR1 SGHAT and CDR2 FQNNGV come from the germline V gene. Isolated RNA was reverse transcribed in full, so expressed TCRB transcripts were sequenced. Generated by immunoSEQ multiplex PCR, the TCRdb table keeps only in-frame clones and is missing some. The sample shows approximately 600,000 clones, roughly an eighth of them seen only once. Turning to this clone: Its target is unknown. The same CDR3 also results from other DNA sequences found in this sample.

Averaging approximately 120 mL, one heparinised blood draw came from each individual donor. Cells sorted by CD45RO/CCR7/CD25/CD127/CD95/CD27 comprised CD4+ naive, central memory, regulatory and stem cell-like memory cells. Purity above 95% was achieved in all sorted populations. Sequencing was performed on naive CD4+ T cells from blood. The TCR sequence derives from a man aged 30 to 45 with type 1 diabetes. The chain carries TRBV11-2 and TRBJ2-3; D is unclear. The CDR3 sequence is CASSRTDTQYF. The CDR3 region has the DNA TGTGCCAGCAGCCGCACAGATACGCAGTATTTT. The full variable domain, in which reference TRBV11-2 and TRBJ2-3 provide the parts outside the CDR3, is EAGVAQSPRYKIIEKRQSVAFWCNPISGHATLYWYQQILGQGPKLLIQFQNNGVVDDSQLPKDRFSAERLKGVDSTLKIQPAKLEDSAVYLCASSRTDTQYFGPGTRLTVL.